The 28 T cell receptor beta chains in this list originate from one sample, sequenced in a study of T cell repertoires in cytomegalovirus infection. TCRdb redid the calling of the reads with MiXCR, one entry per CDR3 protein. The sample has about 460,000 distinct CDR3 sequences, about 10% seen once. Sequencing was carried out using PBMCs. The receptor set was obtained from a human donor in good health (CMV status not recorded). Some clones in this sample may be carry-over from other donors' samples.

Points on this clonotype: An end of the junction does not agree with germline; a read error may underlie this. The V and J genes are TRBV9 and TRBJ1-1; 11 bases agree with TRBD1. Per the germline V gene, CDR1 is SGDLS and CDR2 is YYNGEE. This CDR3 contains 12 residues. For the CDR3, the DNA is TGTGCCAGCAGCGTCGGAGGACAGGGGGCTATCTTT. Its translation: CASSVGGQGAIF.

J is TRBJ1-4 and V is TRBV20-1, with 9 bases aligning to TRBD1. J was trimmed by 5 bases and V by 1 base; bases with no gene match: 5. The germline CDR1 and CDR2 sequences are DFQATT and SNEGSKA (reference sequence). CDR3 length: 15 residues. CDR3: CSARGDRVGNEKLFF. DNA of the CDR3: TGCAGTGCTAGAGGGGACAGGGTAGGCAATGAAAAACTGTTTTTT.

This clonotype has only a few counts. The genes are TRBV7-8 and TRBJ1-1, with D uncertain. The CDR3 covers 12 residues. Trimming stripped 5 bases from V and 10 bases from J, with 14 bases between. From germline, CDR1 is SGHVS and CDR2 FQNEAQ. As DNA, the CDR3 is TGTGCCAGCAGCAGTCAAGGGTACGGAGCTTTCTTT. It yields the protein CASSSQGYGAFF.

This CDR3 is CASSYRSRAHEQYF. DNA of the CDR3: TGTGCCAGCAGTTACCGGTCGCGGGCTCACGAGCAGTACTTC. V gene TRBV6-1 combines with J gene TRBJ2-7; D is perhaps TRBD2 (5 bases). V shed 5 bases and J shed 5 bases, with 16 bases lying between them. CDR3 length: 14 amino acids. Germline lookup yields CDR1 MNHNS and CDR2 SASEGT.

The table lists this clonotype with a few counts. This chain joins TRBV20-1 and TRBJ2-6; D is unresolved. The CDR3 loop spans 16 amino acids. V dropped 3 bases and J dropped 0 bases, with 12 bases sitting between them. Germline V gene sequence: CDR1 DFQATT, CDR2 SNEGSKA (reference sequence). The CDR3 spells CSASQRLSSGANVLTF. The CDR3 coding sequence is TGCAGTGCTAGTCAGCGACTGAGCTCTGGGGCCAACGTCCTGACTTTC.

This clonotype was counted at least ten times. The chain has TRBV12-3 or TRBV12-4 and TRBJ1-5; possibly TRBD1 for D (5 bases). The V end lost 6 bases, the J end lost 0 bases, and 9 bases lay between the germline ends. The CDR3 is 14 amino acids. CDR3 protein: CASSQGNSNQPQHF. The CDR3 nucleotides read TGTGCCAGCAGCCAGGGTAATAGCAATCAGCCCCAGCATTTT.

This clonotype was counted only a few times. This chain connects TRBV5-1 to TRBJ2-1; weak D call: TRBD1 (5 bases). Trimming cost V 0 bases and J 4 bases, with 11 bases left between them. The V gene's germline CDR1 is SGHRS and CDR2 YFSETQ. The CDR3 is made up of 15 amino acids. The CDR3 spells CASSLGAGIYNEQFF. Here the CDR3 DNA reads TGCGCCAGCAGCTTGGGGGCAGGGATTTACAATGAGCAGTTCTTC.

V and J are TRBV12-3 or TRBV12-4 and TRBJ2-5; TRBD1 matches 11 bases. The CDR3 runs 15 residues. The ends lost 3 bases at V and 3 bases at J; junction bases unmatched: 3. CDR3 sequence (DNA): TGTGCCAGCAGTTTTTGGACAGGGGGCAAAGAGACCCAGTACTTC. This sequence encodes CASSFWTGGKETQYF.

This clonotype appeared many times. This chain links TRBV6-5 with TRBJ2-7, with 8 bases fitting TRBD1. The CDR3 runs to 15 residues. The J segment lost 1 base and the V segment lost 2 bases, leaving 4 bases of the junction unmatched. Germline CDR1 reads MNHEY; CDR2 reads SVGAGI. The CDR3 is CASSYRGQGSYEQYF. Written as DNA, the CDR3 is TGTGCCAGCAGTTACCGAGGACAGGGTTCCTACGAGCAGTACTTC.

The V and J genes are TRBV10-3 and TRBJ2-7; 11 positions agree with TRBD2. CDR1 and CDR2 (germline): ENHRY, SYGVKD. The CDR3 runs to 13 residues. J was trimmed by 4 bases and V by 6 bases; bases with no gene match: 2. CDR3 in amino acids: CAIRLAGAYEQYF. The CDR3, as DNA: TGTGCCATCAGACTAGCGGGGGCTTACGAGCAGTACTTC.

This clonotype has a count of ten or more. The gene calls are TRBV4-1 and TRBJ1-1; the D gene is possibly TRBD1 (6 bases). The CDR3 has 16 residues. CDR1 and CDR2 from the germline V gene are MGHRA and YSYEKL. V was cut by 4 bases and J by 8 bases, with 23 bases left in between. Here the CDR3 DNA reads TGCGCCAGCAGCCCCCATTCCGGGACACCTTTGTTAGAAGCTTTCTTT. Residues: CASSPHSGTPLLEAFF.

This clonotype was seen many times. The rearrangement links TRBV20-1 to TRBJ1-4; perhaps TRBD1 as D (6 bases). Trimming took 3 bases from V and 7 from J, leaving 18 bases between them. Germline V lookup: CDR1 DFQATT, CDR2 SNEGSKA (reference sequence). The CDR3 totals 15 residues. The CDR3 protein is CSASGMQTGPEKLFF. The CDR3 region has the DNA TGCAGTGCTAGTGGGATGCAAACAGGGCCTGAAAAACTGTTTTTT.

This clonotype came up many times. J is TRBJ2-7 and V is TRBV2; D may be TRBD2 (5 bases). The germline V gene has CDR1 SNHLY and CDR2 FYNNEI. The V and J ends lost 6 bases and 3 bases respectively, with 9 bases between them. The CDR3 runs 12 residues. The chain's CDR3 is CASSGDDYEQYF. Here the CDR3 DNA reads TGTGCCAGCAGCGGGGATGACTACGAGCAGTACTTC. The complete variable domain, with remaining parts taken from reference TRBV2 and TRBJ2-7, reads EPEVTQTPSHQVTQMGQEVILRCVPISNHLYFYWYRQILGQKVEFLVSFYNNEISEKSEIFDDQFSVERPDGSNFTLKIRSTKLEDSAMYFCASSGDDYEQYFGPGTRLTVT.

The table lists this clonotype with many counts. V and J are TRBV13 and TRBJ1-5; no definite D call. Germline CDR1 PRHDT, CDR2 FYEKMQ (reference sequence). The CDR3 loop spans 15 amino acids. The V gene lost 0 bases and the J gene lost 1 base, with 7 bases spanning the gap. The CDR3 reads CASSLGPESNQPQHF. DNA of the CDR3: TGTGCCAGCAGCTTAGGCCCTGAGAGCAATCAGCCCCAGCATTTT.

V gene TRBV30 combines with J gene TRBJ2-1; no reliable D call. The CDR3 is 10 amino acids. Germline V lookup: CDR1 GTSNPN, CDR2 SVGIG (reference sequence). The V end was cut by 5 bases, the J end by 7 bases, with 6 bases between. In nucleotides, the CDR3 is TGTGCCTGGTTCTTAAATGAGCAGTTCTTC. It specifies CAWFLNEQFF. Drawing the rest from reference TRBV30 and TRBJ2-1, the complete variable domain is SQTIHQWPATLVQPVGSPLSLECTVEGTSNPNLYWYRQAAGRGLQLLFYSVGIGQISSEVPQNLSASRPQDRQFILSSKKLLLSDSGFYLCAWFLNEQFFGPGTRLTVL.

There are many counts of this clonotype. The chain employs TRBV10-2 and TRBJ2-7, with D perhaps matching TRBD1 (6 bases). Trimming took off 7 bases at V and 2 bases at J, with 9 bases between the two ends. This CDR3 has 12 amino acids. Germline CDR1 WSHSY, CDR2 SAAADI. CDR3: CASTGDTYEQYF. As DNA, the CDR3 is TGCGCCAGCACTGGGGACACCTACGAGCAGTACTTC.

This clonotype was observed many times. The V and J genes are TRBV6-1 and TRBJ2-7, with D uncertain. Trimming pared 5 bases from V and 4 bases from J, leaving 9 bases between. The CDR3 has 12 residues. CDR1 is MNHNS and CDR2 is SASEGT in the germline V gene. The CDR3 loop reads CASSKSRYEQYF. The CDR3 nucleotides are TGTGCCAGCAGTAAAAGTAGATACGAGCAGTACTTC.

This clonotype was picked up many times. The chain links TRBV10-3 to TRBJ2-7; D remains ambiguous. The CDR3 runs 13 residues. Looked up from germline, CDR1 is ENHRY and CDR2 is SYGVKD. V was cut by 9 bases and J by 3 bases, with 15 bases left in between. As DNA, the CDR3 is TGTGCCATAAACGGGTTGCAAGACTACGAGCAGTACTTC. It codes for CAINGLQDYEQYF.

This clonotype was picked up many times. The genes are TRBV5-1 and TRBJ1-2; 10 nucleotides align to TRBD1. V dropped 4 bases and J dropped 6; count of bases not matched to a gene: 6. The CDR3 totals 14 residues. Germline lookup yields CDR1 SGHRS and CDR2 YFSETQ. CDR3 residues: CASSVDRGEHGYTF. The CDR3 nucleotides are TGCGCCAGCAGCGTGGACAGGGGGGAACATGGCTACACCTTC.

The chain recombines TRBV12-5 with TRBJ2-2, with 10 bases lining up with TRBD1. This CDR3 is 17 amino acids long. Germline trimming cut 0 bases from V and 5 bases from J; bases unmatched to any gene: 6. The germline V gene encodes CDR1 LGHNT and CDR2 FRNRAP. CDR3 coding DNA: TGTGCTAGTGGTTTGGTAATCGGACAGGGGGTGACCGGGGAGCTGTTTTTT. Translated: CASGLVIGQGVTGELFF.

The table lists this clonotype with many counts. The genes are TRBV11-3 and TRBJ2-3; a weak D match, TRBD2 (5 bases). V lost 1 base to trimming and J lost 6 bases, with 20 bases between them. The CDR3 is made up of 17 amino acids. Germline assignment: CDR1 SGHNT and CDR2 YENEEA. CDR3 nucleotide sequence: TGTGCCAGCAGCTTAGGACGGGGAACGACGGGCTTGGATACGCAGTATTTT. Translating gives CASSLGRGTTGLDTQYF.

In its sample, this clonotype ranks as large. For the CDR3, the DNA is TGTGCCAGCAGTTGGTTAATAGTAGGGACCGAGCAGTACTTC. Amino acid sequence: CASSWLIVGTEQYF. This chain joins TRBV28 and TRBJ2-7, with D perhaps TRBD1 or TRBD2 (5 bases each). V was shortened by 4 bases and J by 6 bases, with 16 bases between the two germline ends. Germline CDR1 reads MDHEN; CDR2 reads SYDVKM. The CDR3 has 14 amino acids.

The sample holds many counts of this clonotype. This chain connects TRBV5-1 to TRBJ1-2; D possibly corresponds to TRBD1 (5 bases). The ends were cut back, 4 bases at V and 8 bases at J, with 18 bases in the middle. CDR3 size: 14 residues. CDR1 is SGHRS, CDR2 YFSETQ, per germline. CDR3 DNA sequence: TGCGCCAGCAGCAGGCCGGACTCGGAGGGGGGCTACACCTTC. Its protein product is CASSRPDSEGGYTF.

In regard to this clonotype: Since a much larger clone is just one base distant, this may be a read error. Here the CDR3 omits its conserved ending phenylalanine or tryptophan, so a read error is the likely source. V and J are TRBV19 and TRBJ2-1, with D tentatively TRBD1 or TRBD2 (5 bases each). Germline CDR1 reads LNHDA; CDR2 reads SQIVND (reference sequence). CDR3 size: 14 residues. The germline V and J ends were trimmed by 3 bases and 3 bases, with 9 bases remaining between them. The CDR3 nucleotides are TGTGCCAGTAGTATGGGACGGAACTACAATGAGCAGTTCCTC. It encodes CASSMGRNYNEQFL.

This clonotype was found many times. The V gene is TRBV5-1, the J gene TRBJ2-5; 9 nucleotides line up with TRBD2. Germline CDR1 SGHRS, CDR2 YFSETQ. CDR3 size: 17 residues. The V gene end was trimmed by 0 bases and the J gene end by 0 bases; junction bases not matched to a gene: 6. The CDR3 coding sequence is TGCGCCAGCAGCTTGGCCCCTAGCGGGACAAACCAAGAGACCCAGTACTTC. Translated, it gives CASSLAPSGTNQETQYF.

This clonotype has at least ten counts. Here the CDR3 DNA reads TGTGCCAGCAGCCGCCGGGACTTCACAGATACGCAGTATTTT. It translates to CASSRRDFTDTQYF. The chain is built from TRBV7-8 and TRBJ2-3, with D maybe TRBD2 (6 bases). V shed 5 bases and J shed 2 bases, with 11 bases lying between them. Germline V CDR1 and CDR2: SGHVS, FQNEAQ. The CDR3 is made up of 14 amino acids.

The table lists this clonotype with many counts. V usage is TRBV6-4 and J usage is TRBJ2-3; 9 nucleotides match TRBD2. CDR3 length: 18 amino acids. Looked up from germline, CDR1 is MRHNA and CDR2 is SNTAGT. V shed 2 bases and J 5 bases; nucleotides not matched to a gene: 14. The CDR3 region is CASSDPSSKRGVEDTQYF. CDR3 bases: TGTGCCAGCAGTGACCCCTCATCTAAGCGGGGGGTTGAAGATACGCAGTATTTT.

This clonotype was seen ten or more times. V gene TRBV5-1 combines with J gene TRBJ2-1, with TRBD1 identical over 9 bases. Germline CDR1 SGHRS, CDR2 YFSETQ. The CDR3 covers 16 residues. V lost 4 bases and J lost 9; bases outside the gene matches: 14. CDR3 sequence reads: CASSGDTGTGWSEQFF. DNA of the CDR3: TGCGCCAGCAGCGGCGACACCGGGACAGGGTGGAGTGAGCAGTTCTTC. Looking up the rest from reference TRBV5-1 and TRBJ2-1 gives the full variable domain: KAGVTQTPRYLIKTRGQQVTLSCSPISGHRSVSWYQQTPGQGLQFLFEYFSETQRNKGNFPGRFSGRQFSNSRSEMNVSTLELGDSALYLCASSGDTGTGWSEQFFGPGTRLTVL.